This TCR beta chain was sequenced for a study of cytomegalovirus exposure and HLA in healthy donors. General study findings and limits: Accurate HLA-A and HLA-B prediction from TCR beta sequences was reported for most subjects. Common viral pathogens seemed, in a later analysis, to connect with several of the most significant clusters.

Comments on this clone: Its specificity is not known. Germline is not matched at one junction end, which may reflect a read error.

The PCR contained 60 Vbeta and 13 Jbeta primers. Method: immunoSEQ multiplex PCR; TCRdb's copy keeps in-frame clones and lacks some. The sample carries 200,000 to 250,000 clones, 77% recorded once. This sequence originates from a woman in her fifties or sixties in good health and CMV-seropositive. Sequencing input: PBMCs.

The CDR3 reads CSSSSLSGRVGEQYF. The CDR3 DNA follows: TGTTCCAGCAGCTCTCTTAGCGGGAGGGTAGGGGAGCAGTACTTC. The chain employs TRBV7-9 and TRBJ2-7; 11 positions agree with TRBD2. Germline loops: CDR1 SEHNR, CDR2 FQNEAQ (reference sequence). The CDR3 runs 15 residues.